Given below is one TCR beta chain in context. Its specificity is unknown. The investigators isolated CD4+ and CD8+ cells by positive magnetic bead selection and checked their purity by flow cytometry. TCRdb's copy holds only in-frame clones and misses some; the assay was immunoSEQ multiplex PCR. The sample carries more than 15,000 clones, 85% recorded once. The data were taken from a study of somatic mutations in cytotoxic T cells in rheumatoid arthritis. Study results and caveats: Antigen specificity of the expanded CD8+ clones was not determined. Measured CD8+ T-cell clonality, a value compared between rheumatoid arthritis patients and age-matched healthy controls, did not differ significantly.

The CDR3 covers 15 residues. Trimming cost V 0 bases and J 9 bases, with 15 bases left between them. Germline values: CDR1 SGHAT, CDR2 FQNNGV. This TCR was sampled from a woman aged 40 to 50 with rheumatoid arthritis. This sequence joins TRBV11-2 and TRBJ2-1; the D gene is possibly TRBD2 (5 bases). Specimen: CD8+ T cells sorted from blood. The chain's CDR3 is CASSLEFSKRAEQFF. For the CDR3, the DNA is TGTGCCAGCAGCTTAGAATTCTCGAAGAGGGCTGAGCAGTTCTTC.